The entry that follows covers one TCR beta chain sequence. Its cognate antigen is unknown. This sample was taken from a study of brain T cells in children with intractable seizures. Sequencing was limited to surgery cases with top T cell transcript signatures in brain tissue. Study-level points and caveats: Absence of clones before surgery may stem from lower sequencing depth.

CDR3 length equals 13 residues. Between the trimmed V and J ends, which lost 3 bases and 3 bases, there was a span of 3 bases. Per the germline V gene, CDR1 is LGHNT and CDR2 is FRNRAP. Some clones are missing from TCRdb's copy, which holds only in-frame ones; the method was immunoSEQ multiplex PCR. The sample yields 70,000 to 90,000 clones, just over 90% seen once. Source: peripheral blood, taken at surgery. The gene calls are TRBV12-5 and TRBJ1-6, with D uncertain. The sequence was collected from a boy younger than two with tuberous sclerosis and intractable seizures. The CDR3 loop is CASGLDYNSPLHF. In DNA, the CDR3 is TGTGCTAGTGGTTTAGACTATAATTCACCCCTCCACTTT.